A selection of T cell receptor beta chains follows, all from one sample in a study of blood T cell repertoires in COVID-19. The repertoire was sequenced with immunoSEQ multiplex PCR; TCRdb's copy has only in-frame clones and lacks some. This table has under 250,000 clones, 85% to 90% appearing once. Sequenced: peripheral blood. The receptors derive from a man over 45 with COVID-19, enrolled during active disease. The CDR3 runs from the conserved cysteine through the conserved F or W. D genes are given only for firm matches. Not every row has a clone size; where given, it reads once, few, many or a size class.

TRBD1	TRBV7-2	.	15	TRBJ1-4	CASSFPGTDNEKLFF	TGTGCCAGCAGCTTCCCCGGGACAGATAATGAAAAACTGTTTTTT
.	TRBV6-1	.	15	TRBJ1-5	CASSEIWGVGQPQHF	TGTGCCAGCAGTGAAATTTGGGGGGTGGGCCAGCCCCAGCATTTT
TRBD2	TRBV6-2/TRBV6-3	.	16	TRBJ2-5	CASSPGLAGKRETQYF	TGTGCCAGCAGCCCTGGACTAGCGGGAAAACGAGAGACCCAGTACTTC
.	TRBV9	once	15	TRBJ1-3	CASSVGTGRGNTIYF	TGTGCCAGCAGCGTAGGCACAGGGAGAGGAAACACCATATATTTT
.	TRBV7-3	.	15	TRBJ2-7	CASSFSSGDAYEQYF	TGTGCCAGCAGCTTCTCCTCGGGGGACGCCTACGAGCAGTACTTC
.	TRBV9	.	19	TRBJ1-4	CASSVRLETTLATNEKLFF	TGTGCCAGCAGCGTTAGACTCGAAACCACCCTTGCAACTAATGAAAAACTGTTTTTT
TRBD2	TRBV3-1/TRBV3-2	.	16	TRBJ2-3	CASSLTSGGDADTQYF	TGTGCCAGCAGTCTGACTAGCGGGGGGGACGCAGATACGCAGTATTTT
.	TRBV5-1	.	14	TRBJ2-7	CASSSSTNKYEQYF	TGCGCCAGCAGCTCGTCCACGAACAAATACGAGCAGTACTTC
.	TRBV3-1/TRBV3-2	.	15	TRBJ2-7	CASSQEWRGGYEQYF	TGTGCCAGCAGCCAAGAATGGCGGGGCGGCTACGAGCAGTACTTC
.	TRBV10-3	once	11	TRBJ2-3	CASGTVDTQYF	TGTGCCAGCGGGACAGTGGATACGCAGTATTTT
TRBD1	TRBV5-4	.	15	TRBJ1-2	CASSSPLQGDHGYTF	TGTGCCAGCAGCTCCCCCCTACAGGGGGATCATGGCTACACCTTC
.	TRBV10-3	.	15	TRBJ2-2	CAIRIGTTNTGELFF	TGTGCCATCCGAATCGGGACAACGAACACCGGGGAGCTGTTTTTT
.	TRBV7-5	.	14	TRBJ1-4	CARSLVGSNEKLFF	TGTGCCAGAAGCTTAGTTGGCAGTAATGAAAAACTGTTTTTT
.	TRBV6-5	once	12	TRBJ2-1	CASSSPVHEQFF	TGTGCCAGCAGTTCCCCCGTCCATGAGCAGTTCTTC
TRBD1	TRBV19	.	13	TRBJ1-1	CASSPDRGPEAFF	TGTGCCAGTAGTCCTGACAGGGGCCCTGAAGCTTTCTTT
TRBD1	TRBV12-3/TRBV12-4	.	13	TRBJ2-7	CASRRQGPYEQYF	TGTGCCAGCAGGAGACAGGGACCCTACGAGCAGTACTTC
.	TRBV29-1	few	12	TRBJ2-1	CSVHGLHNEQFF	TGCAGCGTCCATGGACTACACAATGAGCAGTTCTTC
TRBD1	TRBV7-2	.	13	TRBJ1-1	CASSPQGYTEAFF	TGTGCCAGCAGCCCACAGGGGTACACTGAAGCTTTCTTT
.	TRBV7-3	.	12	TRBJ1-5	CASSHRDQPQHF	TGTGCCAGCAGCCACAGGGATCAGCCCCAGCATTTT
TRBD2	TRBV29-1	.	16	TRBJ2-5	CSVGVGTSGSEETQYF	TGCAGCGTTGGCGTGGGGACTAGCGGGAGCGAGGAGACCCAGTACTTC
.	TRBV6-2/TRBV6-3	.	12	TRBJ2-3	CASSKTGDTQYF	TGTGCCAGCAGTAAAACCGGAGATACGCAGTATTTT
.	TRBV7-2	.	15	TRBJ2-5	CASSLAIGLQETQYF	TGTGCCAGCAGCTTAGCGATCGGACTCCAAGAGACCCAGTACTTC
.	TRBV6-6	.	13	TRBJ1-2	CASSYGGTDGYTF	TGTGCCAGCAGTTACGGAGGGACGGATGGCTACACCTTC
.	TRBV24-1	.	14	TRBJ1-5	CATSAQGLRQPQHF	TGTGCCACCAGTGCCCAGGGCTTACGGCAGCCCCAGCATTTT
.	TRBV7-9	.	12	TRBJ1-2	CASTQGRGGYTF	TGTGCCAGCACCCAAGGAAGGGGTGGCTACACCTTC
.	TRBV3-1/TRBV3-2	.	13	TRBJ1-1	CASSLRVNTEAFF	TGTGCCAGCAGCCTCAGGGTGAACACTGAAGCTTTCTTT